This record concerns one TCR beta chain sequence. Its target is unknown. The authors made TCR cDNA by 5'RACE template switching, adding a universal primer site and UMIs. TCRdb re-derived calls from the 5' RACE reads in MiXCR, one entry per CDR3 protein. The sample lists 450,000 to 600,000 distinct CDR3 sequences, 17% occurring once. This record belongs to a study of T cells after yellow fever vaccination. On the study more broadly: Preparation of fractions with low cell numbers was performed using SMART-Seq v4 Ultra Low Input.

General study points: Repertoires sorted by FACS could include abundant clonotypes that are contaminants from the bulk population.

The source material was PBMCs, sampled 5 to 6 days after the first yellow fever vaccination. The origin of this receptor is a man younger than 35 who received the YFV17D yellow fever vaccine.

The CDR3 region is CASSVLRDNTGELFF. The CDR3 coding sequence is TGTGCCAGCAGCGTACTGCGGGACAACACCGGGGAGCTGTTTTTT. V gene TRBV9 combines with J gene TRBJ2-2; D perhaps matches TRBD2 (6 bases). Trimming shortened V by 1 base and J by 2 bases, and 9 bases separated the two germline ends. Germline V CDR1 and CDR2: SGDLS, YYNGEE. The CDR3 has 15 residues. Complete variable domain (other parts from reference TRBV9 and TRBJ2-2): DSGVTQTPKHLITATGQRVTLRCSPRSGDLSVYWYQQSLDQGLQFLIQYYNGEERAKGNILERFSAQQFPDLHSELNLSSLELGDSALYFCASSVLRDNTGELFFGEGSRLTVL.